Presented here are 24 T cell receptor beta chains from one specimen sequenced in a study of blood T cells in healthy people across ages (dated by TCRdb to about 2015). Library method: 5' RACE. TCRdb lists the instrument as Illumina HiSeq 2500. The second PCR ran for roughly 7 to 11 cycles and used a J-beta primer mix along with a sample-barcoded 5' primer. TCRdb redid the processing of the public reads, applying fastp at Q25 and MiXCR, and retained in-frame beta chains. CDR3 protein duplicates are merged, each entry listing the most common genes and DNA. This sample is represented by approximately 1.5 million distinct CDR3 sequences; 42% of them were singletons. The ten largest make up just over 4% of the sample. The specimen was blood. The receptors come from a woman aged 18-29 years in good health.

This CDR3 is CASSQDPSGGALDTQYF. For the CDR3, the DNA is TGCGCCAGCAGCCAAGATCCGAGCGGGGGGGCTTTAGATACGCAGTATTTT. V and J are TRBV4-3 and TRBJ2-3; TRBD2 aligns across 10 bases. This CDR3 has 17 residues. V shed 0 bases, J shed 5 bases, and the junction held 8 bases outside the gene matches. Germline V lookup: CDR1 LGHNA, CDR2 YSLEER.

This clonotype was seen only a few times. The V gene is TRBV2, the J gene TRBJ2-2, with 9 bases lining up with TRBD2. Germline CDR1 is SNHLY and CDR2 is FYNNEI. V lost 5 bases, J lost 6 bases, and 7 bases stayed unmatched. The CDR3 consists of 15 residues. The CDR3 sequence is CASSSGTSTPGELFF. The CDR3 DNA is TGTGCCAGCAGTTCCGGGACTAGCACCCCCGGGGAGCTGTTTTTT.

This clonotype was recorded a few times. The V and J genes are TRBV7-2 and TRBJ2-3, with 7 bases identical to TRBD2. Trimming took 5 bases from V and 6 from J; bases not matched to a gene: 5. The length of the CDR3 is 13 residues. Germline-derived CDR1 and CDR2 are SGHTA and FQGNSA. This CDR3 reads CASSGREYDTQYF. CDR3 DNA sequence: TGTGCCAGCAGCGGGCGGGAGTACGATACGCAGTATTTT. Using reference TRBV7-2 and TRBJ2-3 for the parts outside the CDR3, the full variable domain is GAGVSQSPSNKVTEKGKDVELRCDPISGHTALYWYRQSLGQGLEFLIYFQGNSAPDKSGLPSDRFSAERTGGSVSTLTIQRTQQEDSAVYLCASSGREYDTQYFGPGTRLTVL.

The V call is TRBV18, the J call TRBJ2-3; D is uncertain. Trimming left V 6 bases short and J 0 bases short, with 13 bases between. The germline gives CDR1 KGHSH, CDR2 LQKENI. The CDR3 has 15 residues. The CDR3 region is CASSPTLDSTDTQYF. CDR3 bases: TGTGCCAGCTCCCCGACGTTGGATAGCACAGATACGCAGTATTTT.

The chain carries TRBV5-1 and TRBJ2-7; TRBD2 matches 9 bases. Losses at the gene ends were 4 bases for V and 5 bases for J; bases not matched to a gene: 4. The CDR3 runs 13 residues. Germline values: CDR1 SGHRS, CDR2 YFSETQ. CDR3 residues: CASSGLARNEQYF. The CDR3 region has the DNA TGCGCCAGCAGCGGACTAGCGAGGAACGAGCAGTACTTC.

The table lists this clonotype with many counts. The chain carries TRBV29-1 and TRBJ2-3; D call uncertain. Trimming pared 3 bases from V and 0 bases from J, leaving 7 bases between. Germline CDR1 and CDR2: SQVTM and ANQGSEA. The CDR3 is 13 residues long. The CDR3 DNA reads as TGCAGCGTTGAGCCTCGGAGCACAGATACGCAGTATTTT. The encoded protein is CSVEPRSTDTQYF.

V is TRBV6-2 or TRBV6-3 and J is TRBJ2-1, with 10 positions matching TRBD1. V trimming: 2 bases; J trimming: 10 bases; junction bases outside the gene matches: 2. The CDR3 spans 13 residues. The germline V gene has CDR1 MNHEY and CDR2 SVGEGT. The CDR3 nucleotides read TGTGCCAGCAGTTACAAGACAGGGGGCGAGCAGTTCTTC. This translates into CASSYKTGGEQFF.

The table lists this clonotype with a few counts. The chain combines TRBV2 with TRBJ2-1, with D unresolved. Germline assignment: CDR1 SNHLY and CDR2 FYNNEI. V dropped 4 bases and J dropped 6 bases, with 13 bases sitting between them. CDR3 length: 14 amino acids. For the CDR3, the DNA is TGTGCCAGCAGTGGTCGGCTGGTCGGCAATGAGCAGTTCTTC. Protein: CASSGRLVGNEQFF.

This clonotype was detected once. This CDR3 is CSVVKGGYTEAFF. As DNA, the CDR3 is TGCAGCGTTGTGAAAGGAGGGTACACTGAAGCTTTCTTT. J is TRBJ1-1 and V is TRBV29-1, with unresolved D. The CDR3 is made up of 13 amino acids. With 4 bases removed from V and 3 bases from J, the gap between germline ends came to 12 bases. Germline CDR1 reads SQVTM; CDR2 reads ANQGSEA.

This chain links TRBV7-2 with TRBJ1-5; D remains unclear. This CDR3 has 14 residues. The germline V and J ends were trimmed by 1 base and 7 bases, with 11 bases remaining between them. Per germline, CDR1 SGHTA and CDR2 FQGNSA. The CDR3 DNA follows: TGTGCCAGCAGCTTAGGACGCATCGGACAGCCCCAGCATTTT. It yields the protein CASSLGRIGQPQHF.

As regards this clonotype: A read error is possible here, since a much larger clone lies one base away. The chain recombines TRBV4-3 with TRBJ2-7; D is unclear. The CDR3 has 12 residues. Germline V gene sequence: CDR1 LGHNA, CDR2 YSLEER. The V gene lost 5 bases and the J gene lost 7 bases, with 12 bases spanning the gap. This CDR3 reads CASSSWNNEQYF. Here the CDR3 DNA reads TGCGCCAGCAGCTCCTGGAACAATGAGCAGTACTTC.

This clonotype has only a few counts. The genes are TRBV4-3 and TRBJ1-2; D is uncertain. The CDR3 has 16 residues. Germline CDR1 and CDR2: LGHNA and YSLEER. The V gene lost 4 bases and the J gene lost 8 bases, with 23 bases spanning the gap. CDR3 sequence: CASSPVGGSTSWGYTF. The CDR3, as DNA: TGCGCCAGCAGCCCAGTGGGCGGCTCGACCTCCTGGGGCTACACCTTC.

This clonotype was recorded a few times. CDR3 coding DNA: TGCAGTGCTGGACTAGCGTTCACAGATACGCAGTATTTT. Residues: CSAGLAFTDTQYF. The V and J genes are TRBV20-1 and TRBJ2-3; 9 bases are shared with TRBD2. V shed 5 bases and J 2 bases; nucleotides not matched to a gene: 2. From germline, CDR1 is DFQATT and CDR2 SNEGSKA (reference sequence). The CDR3 extends over 13 amino acids.

The CDR3 region is CASNHRPDGSSPLHF. CDR3 coding DNA: TGTGCCAGCAACCACCGCCCGGATGGTTCTTCACCCCTCCACTTT. The chain joins TRBV5-6 to TRBJ1-6; D gene ambiguous. The ends were cut back, 6 bases at V and 9 bases at J, with 19 bases in the middle. CDR1 is SGHDT, CDR2 YYEEEE, per germline. CDR3 size: 15 residues.

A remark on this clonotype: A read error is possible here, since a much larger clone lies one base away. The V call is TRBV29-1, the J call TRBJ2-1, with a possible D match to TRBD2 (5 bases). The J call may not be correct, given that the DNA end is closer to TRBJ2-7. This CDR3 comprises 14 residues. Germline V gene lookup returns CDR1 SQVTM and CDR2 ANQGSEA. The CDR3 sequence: CSAVSTERVNEQYF. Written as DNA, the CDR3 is TGCAGCGCCGTCTCAACCGAGAGGGTCAATGAGCAGTACTTC.

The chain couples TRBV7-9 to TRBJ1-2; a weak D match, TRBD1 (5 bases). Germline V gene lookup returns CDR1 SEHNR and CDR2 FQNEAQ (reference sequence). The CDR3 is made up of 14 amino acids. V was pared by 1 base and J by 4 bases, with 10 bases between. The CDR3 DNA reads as TGTGCCAGCAGCTTAGGTCGGGACGTCTATGGCTACACCTTC. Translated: CASSLGRDVYGYTF.

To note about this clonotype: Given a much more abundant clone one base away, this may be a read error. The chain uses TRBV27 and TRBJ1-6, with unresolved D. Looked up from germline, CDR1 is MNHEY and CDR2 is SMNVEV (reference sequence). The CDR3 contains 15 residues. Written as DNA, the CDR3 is TGTGCCAGCAGTTTAGATTGGGCATCGAATTCACCCCCCCACTTT. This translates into CASSLDWASNSPPHF.

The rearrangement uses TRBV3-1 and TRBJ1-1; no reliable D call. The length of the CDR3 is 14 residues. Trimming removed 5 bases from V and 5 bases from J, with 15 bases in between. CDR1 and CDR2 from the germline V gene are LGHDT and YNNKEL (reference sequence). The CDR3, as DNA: TGTGCCAGCAGCGCACTCCTCCCTAGGACTGAAGCTTTCTTT. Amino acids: CASSALLPRTEAFF.

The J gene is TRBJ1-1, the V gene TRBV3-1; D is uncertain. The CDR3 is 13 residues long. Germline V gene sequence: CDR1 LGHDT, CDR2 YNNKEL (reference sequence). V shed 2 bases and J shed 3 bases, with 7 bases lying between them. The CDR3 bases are TGTGCCAGCAGCCAACTCGGTTACACTGAAGCTTTCTTT. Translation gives CASSQLGYTEAFF.

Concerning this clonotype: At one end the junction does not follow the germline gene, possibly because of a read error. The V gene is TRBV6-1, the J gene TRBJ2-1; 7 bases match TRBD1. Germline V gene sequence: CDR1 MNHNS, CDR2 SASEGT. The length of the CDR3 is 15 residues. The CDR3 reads CASSEGQGSHNEQFF. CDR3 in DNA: TGTGCCAGCAGTGAAGGACAGGGCTCCCACAATGAGCAGTTCTTC.

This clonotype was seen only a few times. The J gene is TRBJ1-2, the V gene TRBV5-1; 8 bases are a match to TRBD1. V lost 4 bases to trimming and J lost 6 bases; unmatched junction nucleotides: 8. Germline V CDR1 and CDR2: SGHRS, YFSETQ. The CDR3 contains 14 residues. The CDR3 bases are TGCGCCAGCAGCGTGGGACAGGCGGCCCATGGCTACACCTTC. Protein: CASSVGQAAHGYTF.

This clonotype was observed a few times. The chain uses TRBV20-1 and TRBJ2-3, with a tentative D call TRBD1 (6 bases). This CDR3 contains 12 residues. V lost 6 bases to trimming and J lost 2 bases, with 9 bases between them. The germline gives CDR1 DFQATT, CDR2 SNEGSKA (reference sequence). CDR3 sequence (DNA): TGCAGTGCAGGGGACAACACAGATACGCAGTATTTT. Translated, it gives CSAGDNTDTQYF.

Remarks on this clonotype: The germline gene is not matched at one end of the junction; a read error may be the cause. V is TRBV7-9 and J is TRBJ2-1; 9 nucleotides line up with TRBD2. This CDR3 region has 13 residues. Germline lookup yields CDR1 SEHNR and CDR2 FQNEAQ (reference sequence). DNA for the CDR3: TGTGCCGGCAGCGGAATAGCGGGAGATGAGCAGTTCTTC. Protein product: CAGSGIAGDEQFF.

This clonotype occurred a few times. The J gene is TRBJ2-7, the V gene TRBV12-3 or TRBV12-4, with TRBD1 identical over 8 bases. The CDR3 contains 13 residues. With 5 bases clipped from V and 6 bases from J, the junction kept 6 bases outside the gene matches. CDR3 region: CASSRQGSSEQYF. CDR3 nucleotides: TGTGCCAGCAGTCGACAGGGGTCAAGCGAGCAGTACTTC.